This is a list of T cell receptor beta chains from one sample in a study of blood T cell repertoires in COVID-19. TCRdb's table, derived via immunoSEQ multiplex PCR, lists solely in-frame clones and lacks some. The sample comprises fewer than 350,000 clones, 89% of which are singletons, and about 9.5% rests with the top ten. The specimen sequenced was PBMCs or T cells enriched from blood (not recorded which). The source of these receptors is a middle-aged woman who had recovered from COVID-19. The CDR3 runs from the conserved cysteine through the conserved F or W.

>TRBJ2-5|TRBV7-3
CASSLKVAETQYF
>TRBJ2-1|TRBV5-1
CASTEGAVGNEQFF
>TRBJ1-4|TRBV30
CAWSENRDDEKLFF
>TRBJ1-6|TRBV30
CAWSVGGGSPLHF
>TRBJ1-1|TRBV27
CASAGVLGGTEAFF
>TRBJ1-2|TRBV5-6
CASSLMGGQANYGYTF
>TRBJ1-5|TRBV5-1
CASSLSLGGGQPQHF
>TRBJ2-1|TRBV7-6
CASSLYELTLRNEQFF
>TRBJ2-7|TRBV27
CASNERYSLFEQYF
>TRBJ2-1|TRBV5-1
CASSLVGRGNRHEQFF
>TRBJ2-1|TRBV29-1
CSVDRDNGDEQFF
>TRBJ2-1|TRBV19
CASSIGSSGGLKEQFF
>TRBJ2-1|TRBV7-3
CASSRAGNNEQFF
>TRBJ2-7|TRBV18
CASSPTVAGAGEQYF
>TRBJ2-1|TRBV28
CASSLSGQEQFF
>TRBJ1-3|TRBV9
CASSVGGVTGNTIYF
>TRBJ2-2|TRBV6-2/TRBV6-3
CASSALAGASGELFF
>TRBJ2-7|TRBV7-3
CASSSPGGVYEQYF
>TRBJ1-5|TRBV7-9
CASSLGGYSNQPQHF
>TRBJ1-3|TRBV5-1
CASSPRAGGVSGNTIYF
>TRBJ2-3|TRBV6-4
CASSPGTSGNTDTQYF
>TRBJ2-4|TRBV12-5
CASGLVGTGKPNSKNIQYF
>TRBJ1-1|TRBV4-2
CASSQAGDTEAFF
>TRBJ2-7|TRBV4-1
CASSPRDRVLGEQYF
>TRBJ2-7|TRBV25-1
CASRRGLWGDYEQYF
>TRBJ2-7|TRBV5-6
CASAPLPGQGEDEQYF
>TRBJ1-1|TRBV7-3
CASSPGTGVTEAFF
>TRBJ2-4|TRBV29-1
CSVGTSGAKNIQYF
>TRBJ2-1|TRBV30
CAGGWARESYNEQFF
>TRBJ2-7|TRBV12-3/TRBV12-4
CASSMGQYEQYF
>TRBJ1-5|TRBV30
CAWSGMRVNQPQHF
>TRBJ2-1|TRBV19
CASRDGTSGRGFDNEQFF
>TRBJ1-1|TRBV11-3
CASKGQANTEAFF
>TRBJ2-1|TRBV3-1/TRBV3-2
CASSGVIEQFF
>TRBJ1-5|TRBV2
CASNRGNQPQHF
>TRBJ1-2|TRBV3-1/TRBV3-2
CASSQGTGRGYGYTF
>TRBJ2-7|TRBV13
CASSLGVWRERGEQYF
>TRBJ1-5|TRBV19
CASSREALQPQHF
>TRBJ2-2|TRBV5-1
CASSGLAGGPGELFF
>TRBJ1-6|TRBV18
CASSPFSGQNNSPLHF
>TRBJ2-1|TRBV24-1
CATSVNGQGRFNEQFF
>TRBJ1-6|TRBV30
CAWSVEDLGIISYNSPLHF
>TRBJ1-2|TRBV19
CASSIPGWLDYGYTF
>TRBJ1-2|TRBV7-2
CASSSKGVGGSGYTF
>TRBJ1-5|TRBV9
CASSAGQNQPQHF